The present T cell receptor beta chain was sequenced within a study of identical twins. Germline CDR1 is LGHDT and CDR2 is YNNKEL (reference sequence). Deletions cut 6 bases from V and 8 bases from J, with 13 bases between. The CDR3 consists of 12 residues. General observations from the study: Weaker excess sharing between twins was seen in beta out-of-frame sequences. Some out-of-frame alpha sequences were shared by twins, and these showed excess low generation probability. Out-of-frame TCR alpha sharing observed in monozygotic twins exceeded model estimates. Insertions were fewer in abundant cord blood beta clonotypes, whereas memory repertoires showed none of this pattern.

MiXCR was run by TCRdb on the 5' RACE reads, yielding one entry per CDR3 protein. The table has more than 200,000 distinct CDR3 sequences, 11% to 15% seen once; the top ten hold approximately 10%. This clonotype occurred a few times. Its specificity is unknown. The chain joins TRBV3-1 to TRBJ1-2; D unresolved. Sample: memory (CD45RO+) T cells sorted from blood. The sequence was obtained from a woman under 30 in good health. CDR3 sequence reads: CASRKSMEGYTF. In DNA, the CDR3 is TGTGCCAGCAGAAAGTCCATGGAAGGCTACACCTTC.